This T cell receptor (beta chain) derives from a study of HIV-infected patients and healthy controls. As for the study in general: After three months of therapy, CD4 counts rose modestly but significantly in about 90% of the 16 patients. Findings and limits, study-wide: Healthy controls carried many MAIT alpha-chain CDR3s, while HIV+ repertoires had few.

Whole blood was used without fractionation, so all unsorted peripheral T cells were included. Approximately 500 ng RNA was reverse transcribed with alpha and beta constant-region primers. Alpha and beta chain libraries were made separately by chain-specific third strand synthesis with multiplexing indices. TCRdb passed the 5' RACE reads through MiXCR, listing each CDR3 protein once. The sample includes around 7,400 distinct CDR3 sequences, about 9.4% of them seen just once. This clonotype is judged large. The target antigen is unknown. The length of the CDR3 is 14 residues. The ends lost 5 bases at V and 3 bases at J; junction bases unmatched: 4.

The sample consisted of blood, taken before antiretroviral therapy. The J gene is TRBJ2-5, the V gene TRBV12-3 or TRBV12-4, with 9 bases fitting TRBD2. This TCR derives from an adult with HIV infection. The CDR3 coding sequence is TGTGCCAGCAGTGCTTGGACTAGCGAAGAGACCCAGTACTTC. Translation gives CASSAWTSEETQYF.